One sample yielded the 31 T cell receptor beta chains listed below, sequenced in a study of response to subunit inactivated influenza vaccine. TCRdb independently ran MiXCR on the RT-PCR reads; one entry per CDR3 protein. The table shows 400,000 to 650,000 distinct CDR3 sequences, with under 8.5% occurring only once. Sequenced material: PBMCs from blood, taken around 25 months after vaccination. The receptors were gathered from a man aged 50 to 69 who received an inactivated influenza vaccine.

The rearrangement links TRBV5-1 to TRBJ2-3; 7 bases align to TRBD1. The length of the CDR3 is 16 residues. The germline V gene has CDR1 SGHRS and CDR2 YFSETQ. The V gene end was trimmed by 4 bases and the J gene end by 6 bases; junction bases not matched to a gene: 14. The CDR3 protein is CASSPRDRDGMDTQYF. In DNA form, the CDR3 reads TGCGCCAGCAGCCCAAGAGACAGGGATGGGATGGATACGCAGTATTTT.

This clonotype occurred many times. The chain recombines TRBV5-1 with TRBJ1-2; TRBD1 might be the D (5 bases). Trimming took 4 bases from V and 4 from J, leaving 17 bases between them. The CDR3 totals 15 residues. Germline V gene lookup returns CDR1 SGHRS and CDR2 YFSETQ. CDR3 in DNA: TGCGCCAGCAGCCAAACCCCGGGACTCACCTATGGCTACACCTTC. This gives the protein CASSQTPGLTYGYTF.

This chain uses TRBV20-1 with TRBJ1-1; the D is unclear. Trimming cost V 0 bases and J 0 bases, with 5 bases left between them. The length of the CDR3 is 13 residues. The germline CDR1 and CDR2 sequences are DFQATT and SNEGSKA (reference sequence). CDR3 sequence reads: CSARDWLNTEAFF. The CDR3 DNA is TGCAGTGCTAGAGATTGGCTGAACACTGAAGCTTTCTTT.

Here the CDR3 reads CASSSPPTGTDNYGYTF. CDR3 nucleotides: TGTGCCAGCAGCTCCCCCCCTACAGGGACCGATAACTATGGCTACACCTTC. The gene calls are TRBV5-6 and TRBJ1-2; D is possibly TRBD1 (6 bases). This CDR3 has 17 residues. Trimming removed 3 bases at V and 1 base at J, with 19 bases between. The V gene's germline CDR1 is SGHDT and CDR2 YYEEEE.

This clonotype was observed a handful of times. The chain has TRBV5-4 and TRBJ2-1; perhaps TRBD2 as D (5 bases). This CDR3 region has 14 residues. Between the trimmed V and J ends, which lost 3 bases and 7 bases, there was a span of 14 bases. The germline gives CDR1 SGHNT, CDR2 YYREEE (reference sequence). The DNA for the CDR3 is TGTGCCAGCAGCTCCCCCGGGGTTAGGAATGAGCAGTTCTTC. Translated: CASSSPGVRNEQFF.

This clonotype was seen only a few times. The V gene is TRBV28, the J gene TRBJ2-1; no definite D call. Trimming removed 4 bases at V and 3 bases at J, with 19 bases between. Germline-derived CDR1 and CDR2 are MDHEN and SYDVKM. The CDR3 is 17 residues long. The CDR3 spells CASSSSGVGRNYNEQFF. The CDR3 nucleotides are TGTGCCAGCAGTTCATCCGGAGTAGGTCGCAACTACAATGAGCAGTTCTTC. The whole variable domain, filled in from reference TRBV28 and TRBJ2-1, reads DVKVTQSSRYLVKRTGEKVFLECVQDMDHENMFWYRQDPGLGLRLIYFSYDVKMKEKGDIPEGYSVSREKKERFSLILESASTNQTSMYLCASSSSGVGRNYNEQFFGPGTRLTVL.

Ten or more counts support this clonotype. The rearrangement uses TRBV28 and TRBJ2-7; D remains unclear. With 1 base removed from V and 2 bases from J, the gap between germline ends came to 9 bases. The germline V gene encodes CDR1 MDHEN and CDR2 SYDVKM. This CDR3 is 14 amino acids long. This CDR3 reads CASSLLLEPYEQYF. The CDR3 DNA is TGTGCCAGCAGTTTATTGCTAGAACCCTACGAGCAGTACTTC. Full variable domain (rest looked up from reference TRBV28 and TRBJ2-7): DVKVTQSSRYLVKRTGEKVFLECVQDMDHENMFWYRQDPGLGLRLIYFSYDVKMKEKGDIPEGYSVSREKKERFSLILESASTNQTSMYLCASSLLLEPYEQYFGPGTRLTVT.

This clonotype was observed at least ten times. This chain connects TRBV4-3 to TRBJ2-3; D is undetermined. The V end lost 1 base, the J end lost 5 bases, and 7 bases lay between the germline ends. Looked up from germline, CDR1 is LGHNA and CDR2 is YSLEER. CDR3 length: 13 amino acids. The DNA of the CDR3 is TGCGCCAGCAGCCAAGCGGGCAGAGATACGCAGTATTTT. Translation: CASSQAGRDTQYF.

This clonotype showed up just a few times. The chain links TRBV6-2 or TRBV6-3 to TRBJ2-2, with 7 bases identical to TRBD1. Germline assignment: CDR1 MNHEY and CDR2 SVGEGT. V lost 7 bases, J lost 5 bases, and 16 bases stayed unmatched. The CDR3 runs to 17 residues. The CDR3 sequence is CASTKPQGMGQTGELFF. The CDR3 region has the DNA TGTGCCAGCACGAAGCCACAGGGGATGGGTCAGACCGGGGAGCTGTTTTTT.

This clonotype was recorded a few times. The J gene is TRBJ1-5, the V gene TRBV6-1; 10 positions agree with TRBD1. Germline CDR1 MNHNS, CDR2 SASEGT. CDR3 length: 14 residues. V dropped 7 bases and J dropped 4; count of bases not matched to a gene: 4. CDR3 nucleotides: TGTGCCAGCACGGCGGGACAGGGGAATCAGCCCCAGCATTTT. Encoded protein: CASTAGQGNQPQHF.

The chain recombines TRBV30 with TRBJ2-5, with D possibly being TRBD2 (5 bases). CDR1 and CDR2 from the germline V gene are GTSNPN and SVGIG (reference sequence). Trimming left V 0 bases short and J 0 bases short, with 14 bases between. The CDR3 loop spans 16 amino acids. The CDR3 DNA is TGTGCCTGGAGTGTACGCCGGCGGGCAGACCAAGAGACCCAGTACTTC. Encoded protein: CAWSVRRRADQETQYF.

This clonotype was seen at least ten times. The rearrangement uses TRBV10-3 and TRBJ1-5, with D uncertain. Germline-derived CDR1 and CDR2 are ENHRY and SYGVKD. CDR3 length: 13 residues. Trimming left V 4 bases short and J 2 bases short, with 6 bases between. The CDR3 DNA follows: TGTGCCATCAGTGGCCAGGGCAATCAGCCCCAGCATTTT. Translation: CAISGQGNQPQHF.

CDR3 loop: CAISGRGDTYEQYF. CDR3 nucleotides: TGTGCCATCAGTGGCCGGGGTGACACCTACGAGCAGTACTTC. The rearrangement joins TRBV10-3 to TRBJ2-7; weak D call: TRBD2 (5 bases). V was pared by 4 bases and J by 2 bases, with 12 bases between. The CDR3 is 14 residues long. CDR1 is ENHRY and CDR2 is SYGVKD in the germline V gene.

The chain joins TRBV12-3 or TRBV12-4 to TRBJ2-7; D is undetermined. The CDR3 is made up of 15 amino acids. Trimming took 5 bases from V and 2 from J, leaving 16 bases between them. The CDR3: CASSPGPLNTYEQYF. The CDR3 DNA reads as TGTGCCAGCAGTCCGGGCCCCCTGAACACCTACGAGCAGTACTTC.

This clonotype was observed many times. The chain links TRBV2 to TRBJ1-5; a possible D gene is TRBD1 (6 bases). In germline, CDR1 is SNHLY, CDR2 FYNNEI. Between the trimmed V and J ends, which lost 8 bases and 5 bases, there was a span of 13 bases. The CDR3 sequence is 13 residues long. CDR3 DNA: TGTGCCAGCCACCGACAGGAAGATCAGCCCCAGCATTTT. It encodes CASHRQEDQPQHF.

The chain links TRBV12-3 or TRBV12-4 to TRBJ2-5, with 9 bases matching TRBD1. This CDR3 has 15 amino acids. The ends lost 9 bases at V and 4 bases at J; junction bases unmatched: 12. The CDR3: CASTQGQGRGETQYF. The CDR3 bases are TGTGCCAGTACCCAGGGACAGGGCCGCGGAGAGACCCAGTACTTC.

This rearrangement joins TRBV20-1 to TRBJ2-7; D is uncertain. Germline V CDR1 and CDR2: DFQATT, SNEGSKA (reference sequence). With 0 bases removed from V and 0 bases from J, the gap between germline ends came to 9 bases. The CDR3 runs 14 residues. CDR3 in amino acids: CSARETASSYEQYF. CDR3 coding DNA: TGCAGTGCTAGAGAAACTGCTAGCTCCTACGAGCAGTACTTC.

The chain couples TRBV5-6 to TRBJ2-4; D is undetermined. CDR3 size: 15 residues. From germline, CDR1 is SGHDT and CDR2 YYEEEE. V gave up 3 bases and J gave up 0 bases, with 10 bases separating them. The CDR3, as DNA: TGTGCCAGCAGCTCTGTTCTTTTAGCCAAAAACATTCAGTACTTC. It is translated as CASSSVLLAKNIQYF. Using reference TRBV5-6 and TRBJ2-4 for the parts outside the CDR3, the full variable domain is DAGVTQSPTHLIKTRGQQVTLRCSPKSGHDTVSWYQQALGQGPQFIFQYYEEEERQRGNFPDRFSGHQFPNYSSELNVNALLLGDSALYLCASSSVLLAKNIQYFGAGTRLSVL.

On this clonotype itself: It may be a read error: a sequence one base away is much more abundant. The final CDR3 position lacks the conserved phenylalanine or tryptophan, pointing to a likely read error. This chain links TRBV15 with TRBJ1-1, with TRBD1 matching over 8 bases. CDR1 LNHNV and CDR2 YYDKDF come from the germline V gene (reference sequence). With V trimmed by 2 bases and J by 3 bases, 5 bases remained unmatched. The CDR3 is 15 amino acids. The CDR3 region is CATSRFRGLDTEAFV. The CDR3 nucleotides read TGTGCCACCAGCAGATTCAGGGGGCTGGACACTGAAGCTTTCGTT.

CDR3 DNA sequence: TGTGCCAGCAGTTACGGTAGCGGGAGGCCAAAGTACTTC. Translation gives CASSYGSGRPKYF. The chain recombines TRBV28 with TRBJ2-7, with TRBD2 identical over 10 bases. V lost 4 bases, J lost 11 bases, and 8 bases stayed unmatched. Per germline, CDR1 MDHEN and CDR2 SYDVKM. The CDR3 loop spans 13 amino acids.

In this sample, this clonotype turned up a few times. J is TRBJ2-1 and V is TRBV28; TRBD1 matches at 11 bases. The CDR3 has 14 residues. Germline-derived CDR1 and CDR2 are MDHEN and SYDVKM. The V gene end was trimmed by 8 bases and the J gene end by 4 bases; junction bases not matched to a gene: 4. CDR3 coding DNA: TGTGCCAGCGTCCGGGACAGGGGGTACAATGAGCAGTTCTTC. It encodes CASVRDRGYNEQFF.

The CDR3 spells CSATSGSSTYEQYF. The CDR3 bases are TGCAGTGCTACGAGCGGGAGTAGTACTTACGAGCAGTACTTC. J is TRBJ2-7 and V is TRBV20-1, with TRBD2 matching 8 bases. This CDR3 is 14 amino acids long. V lost 4 bases, J lost 4 bases, and 9 bases stayed unmatched. The V gene's germline CDR1 is DFQATT and CDR2 SNEGSKA (reference sequence).

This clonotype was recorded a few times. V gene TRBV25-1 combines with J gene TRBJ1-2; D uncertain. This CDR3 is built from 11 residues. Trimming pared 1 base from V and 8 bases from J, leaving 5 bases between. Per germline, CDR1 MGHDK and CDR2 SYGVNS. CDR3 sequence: CASSELLGYTF. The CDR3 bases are TGTGCCAGCAGTGAATTACTCGGCTACACCTTC.

CDR3 sequence: CASSLRRQGTSTDTQYF. DNA of the CDR3: TGTGCCAGCAGCTTACGAAGACAGGGGACTAGCACAGATACGCAGTATTTT. This chain links TRBV7-9 with TRBJ2-3, with 8 bases fitting TRBD1. The V segment lost 2 bases and the J segment 0 bases; nucleotides outside the gene matches: 7. This CDR3 contains 17 residues. The germline V gene encodes CDR1 SEHNR and CDR2 FQNEAQ (reference sequence).

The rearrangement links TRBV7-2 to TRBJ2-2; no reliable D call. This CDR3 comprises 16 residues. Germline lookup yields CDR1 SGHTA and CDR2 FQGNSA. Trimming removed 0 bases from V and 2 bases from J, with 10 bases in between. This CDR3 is CASSLAVGSNTGELFF. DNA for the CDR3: TGTGCCAGCAGCTTAGCCGTGGGATCTAACACCGGGGAGCTGTTTTTT.

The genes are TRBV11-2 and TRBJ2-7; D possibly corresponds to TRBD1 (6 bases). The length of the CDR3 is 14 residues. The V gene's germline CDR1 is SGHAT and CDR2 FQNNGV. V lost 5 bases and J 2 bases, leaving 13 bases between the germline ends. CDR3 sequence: CASSTRTDPYEQYF. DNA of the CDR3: TGTGCCAGCAGCACTCGGACAGATCCCTACGAGCAGTACTTC.

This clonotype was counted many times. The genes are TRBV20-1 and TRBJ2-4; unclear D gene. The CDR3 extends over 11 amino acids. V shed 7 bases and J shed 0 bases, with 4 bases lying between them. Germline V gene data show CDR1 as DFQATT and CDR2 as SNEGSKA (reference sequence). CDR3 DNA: TGCAGTGTCGGAGCCAAAAACATTCAGTACTTC. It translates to CSVGAKNIQYF.

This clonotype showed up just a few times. The CDR3 DNA is TGTGCCAGCAGCTCCCTCCATGGGGAACCCCAGCATTTT. Protein sequence: CASSSLHGEPQHF. The V gene is TRBV7-2, the J gene TRBJ1-5; D gene ambiguous. CDR1 and CDR2 (germline): SGHTA, FQGNSA. V was cut by 4 bases and J by 10 bases, with 14 bases left in between. This CDR3 has 13 residues.

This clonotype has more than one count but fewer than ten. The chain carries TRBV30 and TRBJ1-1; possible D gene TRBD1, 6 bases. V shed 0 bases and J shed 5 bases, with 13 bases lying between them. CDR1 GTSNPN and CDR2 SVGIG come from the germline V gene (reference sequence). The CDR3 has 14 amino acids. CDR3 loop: CAWSVARGLTEAFF. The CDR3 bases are TGTGCCTGGAGTGTCGCCAGGGGTTTAACTGAAGCTTTCTTT.

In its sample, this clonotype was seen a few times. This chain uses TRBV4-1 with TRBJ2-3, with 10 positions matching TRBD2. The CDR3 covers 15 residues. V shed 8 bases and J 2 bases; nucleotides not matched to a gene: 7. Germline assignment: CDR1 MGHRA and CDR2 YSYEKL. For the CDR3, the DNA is TGCGCCAGCCGCACTAGCGGGGATCTCACAGATACGCAGTATTTT. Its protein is CASRTSGDLTDTQYF.

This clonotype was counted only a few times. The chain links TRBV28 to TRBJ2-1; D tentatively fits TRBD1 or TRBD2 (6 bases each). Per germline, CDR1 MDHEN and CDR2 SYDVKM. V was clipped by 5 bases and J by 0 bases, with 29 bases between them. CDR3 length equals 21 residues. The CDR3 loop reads CASSNFRKGTLRESSYNEQFF. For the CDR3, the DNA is TGTGCCAGCAGTAATTTTCGGAAGGGGACACTCCGGGAGAGCTCCTACAATGAGCAGTTCTTC.